This T cell receptor (beta chain) was found in a study of cytomegalovirus exposure and HLA in healthy donors. The PCR used 60 Vbeta and 13 Jbeta primers. Measured with immunoSEQ multiplex PCR; TCRdb has only the in-frame clones, and not every one. The top ten hold 11% of the sample, which has 150,000 or so clones, roughly 75% seen once. Germline loops: CDR1 LNHNV, CDR2 YYDKDF (reference sequence). The CDR3 runs 16 residues. Between the trimmed V and J ends, which lost 0 bases and 0 bases, there was a span of 10 bases. The rearrangement joins TRBV15 to TRBJ2-3, with D uncertain. This receptor was obtained from a young man in good health and CMV-seropositive. The sample consisted of PBMCs. DNA for the CDR3: TGTGCCACCAGCAGAGATCGCGGAGCCAGCACAGATACGCAGTATTTT. Its protein product is CATSRDRGASTDTQYF.